One sample yielded the 26 T cell receptor beta chains listed below, sequenced in a study of blood T cell repertoires in COVID-19. Generated by immunoSEQ multiplex PCR, the TCRdb table keeps only in-frame clones and is missing some. The sample contains around 200,000 clones, around nine tenths of which appear only once. Source material: peripheral blood. These receptors came from a man aged 55 to 70 who had recovered from COVID-19.

The rearrangement joins TRBV7-2 to TRBJ1-5; D is possibly TRBD1 (6 bases). V gave up 5 bases and J gave up 7 bases, with 15 bases separating them. This CDR3 spans 14 amino acids. Germline-derived CDR1 and CDR2 are SGHTA and FQGNSA. The CDR3 reads CASSKDSGGQPQHF. CDR3 nucleotides: TGTGCCAGCAGCAAGGACAGCGGCGGACAGCCCCAGCATTTT.

V usage is TRBV30 and J usage is TRBJ1-4; 8 bases map to TRBD1. Germline lookup yields CDR1 GTSNPN and CDR2 SVGIG (reference sequence). The trim removed 2 bases at V and 8 bases at J, leaving 10 bases unmatched. This CDR3 is built from 15 residues. The CDR3 DNA follows: TGTGCCTGGAGTTTCGGGGACAGGCTTAACGAAAAACTGTTTTTT. Amino acids: CAWSFGDRLNEKLFF.

This clone was seen a handful of times. This rearrangement joins TRBV6-5 to TRBJ1-2; 10 bases fit TRBD1. After removal of 0 bases from V and 8 bases from J, the junction contained 6 bases not matched to a gene. CDR3 length equals 15 residues. Germline lookup yields CDR1 MNHEY and CDR2 SVGAGI. The chain's CDR3 is CASSYSGTGVTGYTF. DNA of the CDR3: TGTGCCAGCAGTTACTCCGGGACAGGGGTTACAGGCTACACCTTC.

This chain links TRBV27 with TRBJ2-7; D gene uncertain. Germline lookup yields CDR1 MNHEY and CDR2 SMNVEV (reference sequence). Trimming cost V 4 bases and J 2 bases, with 15 bases left between them. The CDR3 loop spans 15 amino acids. The CDR3 DNA follows: TGTGCCAGCAGTTCTTACCCGACAAGAACCTACGAGCAGTACTTC. Translation: CASSSYPTRTYEQYF.

V gene TRBV28 combines with J gene TRBJ2-4; perhaps TRBD2 as D (5 bases). The CDR3 consists of 15 residues. The V gene lost 3 bases and the J gene lost 3 bases, with 12 bases spanning the gap. Germline lookup yields CDR1 MDHEN and CDR2 SYDVKM. CDR3 coding DNA: TGTGCCAGCAGTTTTGCGGACTTAGTCAAAAACATTCAGTACTTC. Translation: CASSFADLVKNIQYF. The full variable domain, rest sourced from reference TRBV28 and TRBJ2-4, is DVKVTQSSRYLVKRTGEKVFLECVQDMDHENMFWYRQDPGLGLRLIYFSYDVKMKEKGDIPEGYSVSREKKERFSLILESASTNQTSMYLCASSFADLVKNIQYFGAGTRLSVL.

This clone was seen once. The chain combines TRBV24-1 with TRBJ2-6; 9 bases fit TRBD1. This CDR3 contains 18 residues. Germline CDR1 and CDR2: KGHDR and SFDVKD. With 5 bases clipped from V and 0 bases from J, the junction kept 7 bases outside the gene matches. In nucleotides, the CDR3 is TGTGCCACCAGTGGCGGACAGGGGACACCCTCTGGGGCCAACGTCCTGACTTTC. It codes for CATSGGQGTPSGANVLTF.

This clone has only a few counts. The chain recombines TRBV4-2 with TRBJ1-4; D is unresolved. This CDR3 is 16 amino acids long. The V end lost 3 bases, the J end lost 8 bases, and 19 bases lay between the germline ends. CDR1 and CDR2 (germline): LGHNA, YNFKEQ. CDR3 in DNA: TGTGCCAGCAGCCAGGTAGCTGTGCTGGCGGAAGAAAAACTGTTTTTT. This encodes CASSQVAVLAEEKLFF.

The chain joins TRBV10-2 to TRBJ1-2, with D possibly being TRBD1 (6 bases). The CDR3 spans 15 residues. CDR1 is WSHSY and CDR2 is SAAADI in the germline V gene. V was pared by 7 bases and J by 5 bases, with 20 bases between. The CDR3 DNA sequence: TGCGCCAGCATGCCAGGGGCACCTCCGTCTTATGGCTACACCTTC. It yields the protein CASMPGAPPSYGYTF.

In its sample, this clone was seen once. This sequence joins TRBV5-1 and TRBJ1-2; possibly TRBD1 for D (6 bases). The CDR3 consists of 14 residues. Germline CDR1 reads SGHRS; CDR2 reads YFSETQ. Trimming removed 5 bases at V and 7 bases at J, with 18 bases between. The CDR3 reads CASSLGPEGGGYTF. The CDR3 coding sequence is TGCGCCAGCAGTCTCGGGCCTGAAGGGGGTGGCTACACCTTC.

V and J are TRBV6-6 and TRBJ2-1; 11 bases line up with TRBD2. Germline CDR1 MNHNY, CDR2 SVGAGI (reference sequence). Trimming at V came to 6 bases and at J to 0 bases, leaving 7 bases not matched to a gene. The CDR3 runs 17 residues. The CDR3 nucleotides read TGTGCCAGCAGCCGAATAGCGGGAGGGAGCTCCTACAATGAGCAGTTCTTC. Residues: CASSRIAGGSSYNEQFF.

The rearrangement joins TRBV9 to TRBJ2-3; D is possibly TRBD2 (5 bases). CDR3 length: 15 amino acids. The V end lost 4 bases, the J end lost 1 base, and 13 bases lay between the germline ends. Per germline, CDR1 SGDLS and CDR2 YYNGEE. The CDR3 DNA reads as TGTGCCAGCAGCTCAGAGGCGCGGGGCACAGATACGCAGTATTTT. Translation gives CASSSEARGTDTQYF.

The gene calls are TRBV6-5 and TRBJ1-6; possibly TRBD1 for D (6 bases). Trimming left V 6 bases short and J 7 bases short, with 7 bases between. Germline CDR1 is MNHEY and CDR2 is SVGAGI. The CDR3 covers 12 residues. CDR3 bases: TGTGCCAGCAGGGGGACAAATTCACCCCTCCACTTT. This sequence encodes CASRGTNSPLHF.

The V gene is TRBV28, the J gene TRBJ1-2, with D possibly matching TRBD1 (6 bases). V shed 3 bases and J shed 5 bases, with 16 bases lying between them. In germline, CDR1 is MDHEN, CDR2 SYDVKM. The CDR3 spans 15 residues. In DNA form, the CDR3 reads TGTGCCAGCAGTTTGTCCACAGGGAGAGGGTATGGCTACACCTTC. Its protein product is CASSLSTGRGYGYTF.

The chain links TRBV13 to TRBJ2-2; D may be TRBD1 (6 bases). The CDR3 loop spans 14 amino acids. V dropped 6 bases and J dropped 10 bases, with 18 bases sitting between them. CDR1 and CDR2 (germline): PRHDT, FYEKMQ (reference sequence). CDR3 region: CASSQIQGSEELFF. DNA of the CDR3: TGTGCCAGCAGTCAGATACAGGGAAGCGAGGAGCTGTTTTTT.

Note on this clone: Mismatch with germline at one junction end may stem from a read error. The rearrangement joins TRBV7-2 to TRBJ2-1; the D is unclear. In germline, CDR1 is SGHTA, CDR2 FQGNSA. The CDR3 spans 15 residues. The CDR3 sequence is CASSLSSNTYNKQFF. Written as DNA, the CDR3 is TGTGCCAGCAGCTTAAGTTCCAACACGTACAATAAGCAGTTCTTC.

This clone was detected only once. The gene calls are TRBV19 and TRBJ1-5, with 10 bases identical to TRBD1. The germline V gene has CDR1 LNHDA and CDR2 SQIVND (reference sequence). This CDR3 spans 18 amino acids. V gave up 3 bases and J gave up 2 bases; unmatched junction bases: 10. The CDR3 region has the DNA TGTGCCAGTAGTATTGGGAGACAGGGGGCGACCGGCAATCAGCCCCAGCATTTT. It yields the protein CASSIGRQGATGNQPQHF.

This clone was observed many times. The chain employs TRBV28 and TRBJ1-2, with D perhaps matching TRBD1 (5 bases). V was pared by 6 bases and J by 9 bases, with 17 bases between. The CDR3 length is 13 residues. CDR1 is MDHEN and CDR2 is SYDVKM in the germline V gene. CDR3 in DNA: TGTGCCAGCAGCACCTCAGGGATGAGGAGCTACACCTTC. This gives the protein CASSTSGMRSYTF.

This clone was detected only a few times. This chain uses TRBV28 with TRBJ2-5; TRBD1 matches 7 bases. The CDR3 totals 13 residues. Germline V gene lookup returns CDR1 MDHEN and CDR2 SYDVKM. The V segment lost 6 bases and the J segment 1 base; nucleotides outside the gene matches: 2. The CDR3 coding sequence is TGTGCCAGCAGCCGGGACAGCCAAGAGACCCAGTACTTC. Translation gives CASSRDSQETQYF.

A note on this clone: Other DNA variants within this sample encode the same CDR3. The chain uses TRBV2 and TRBJ1-1; TRBD1 aligns across 9 bases. The germline V gene has CDR1 SNHLY and CDR2 FYNNEI. This CDR3 comprises 14 residues. Trimming removed 3 bases from V and 1 base from J; junction bases left unmatched: 0. The CDR3 sequence is CASSEGQGNTEAFF. CDR3 DNA: TGTGCCAGCAGTGAGGGACAGGGGAACACTGAAGCTTTCTTT.

V and J are TRBV6-2 or TRBV6-3 and TRBJ2-1, with a possible D match to TRBD2 (5 bases). Germline lookup yields CDR1 MNHEY and CDR2 SVGEGT. The CDR3 is 14 residues long. V gave up 5 bases and J gave up 4 bases, with 12 bases separating them. The CDR3 loop reads CASSPPTSYNEQFF. DNA for the CDR3: TGTGCCAGCAGTCCGCCTACTAGTTACAATGAGCAGTTCTTC.

The chain employs TRBV5-5 and TRBJ2-5; no firm D call. The CDR3 has 13 residues. In germline, CDR1 is SGHKS, CDR2 YYEKEE (reference sequence). Between the trimmed V and J ends, which lost 2 bases and 3 bases, there was a span of 8 bases. The CDR3: CASSFTSKETQYF. The DNA for the CDR3 is TGTGCCAGCAGCTTTACCAGTAAAGAGACCCAGTACTTC. Variable domain in full (rest from reference TRBV5-5 and TRBJ2-5): DAGVTQSPTHLIKTRGQQVTLRCSPISGHKSVSWYQQVLGQGPQFIFQYYEKEERGRGNFPDRFSARQFPNYSSELNVNALLLGDSALYLCASSFTSKETQYFGPGTRLLVL.

The chain links TRBV14 to TRBJ1-1; D is uncertain. The CDR3 has 14 amino acids. Germline lookup yields CDR1 SGHDN and CDR2 FVKESK. Trimming left V 1 base short and J 6 bases short, with 12 bases between. CDR3 nucleotide sequence: TGTGCCAGCAGCCAAGTTGGTAGATCCCCTGAAGCTTTCTTT. Its protein product is CASSQVGRSPEAFF. The full variable domain, rest sourced from reference TRBV14 and TRBJ1-1, is EAGVTQFPSHSVIEKGQTVTLRCDPISGHDNLYWYRRVMGKEIKFLLHFVKESKQDESGMPNNRFLAERTGGTYSTLKVQPAELEDSGVYFCASSQVGRSPEAFFGQGTRLTVV.

The rearrangement joins TRBV7-9 to TRBJ2-3, with D uncertain. V was trimmed by 5 bases and J by 5 bases, leaving 8 bases between them. Germline CDR1 reads SEHNR; CDR2 reads FQNEAQ (reference sequence). The CDR3 loop spans 12 amino acids. Here the CDR3 reads CASSPSVDTQYF. CDR3 DNA sequence: TGTGCCAGCAGCCCCTCGGTAGATACGCAGTATTTT. The whole variable domain, remainder taken from reference TRBV7-9 and TRBJ2-3, is DTGVSQNPRHKITKRGQNVTFRCDPISEHNRLYWYRQTLGQGPEFLTYFQNEAQLEKSRLLSDRFSAERPKGSFSTLEIQRTEQGDSAMYLCASSPSVDTQYFGPGTRLTVL.

V usage is TRBV3-1 (or the pseudogene TRBV3-2) and J usage is TRBJ1-5, with D unclear. The CDR3 consists of 14 residues. Germline CDR1 and CDR2: LGHDT and YNNKEL (reference sequence). V lost 0 bases and J lost 7, with 10 bases in between. The CDR3 here is CASSQDRNGQPQHF. The DNA of the CDR3 is TGTGCCAGCAGCCAAGATCGTAACGGGCAGCCCCAGCATTTT.

The V and J genes are TRBV2 and TRBJ1-1; 7 positions agree with TRBD1. CDR1 and CDR2 from the germline V gene are SNHLY and FYNNEI. V was pared by 4 bases and J by 5 bases, with 10 bases of the junction left unmatched. The CDR3 is 15 residues long. For the CDR3, the DNA is TGTGCCAGCAGTGCAAGACAGGGAGTGGATACTGAAGCTTTCTTT. Protein: CASSARQGVDTEAFF.

The chain couples TRBV9 to TRBJ1-6; 7 bases are a match to TRBD1. Germline CDR1 and CDR2: SGDLS and YYNGEE. The CDR3 consists of 16 residues. V trimming: 1 base; J trimming: 5 bases; junction bases outside the gene matches: 6. The DNA for the CDR3 is TGTGCCAGCAGCGTACTACCGGGACAGAATAATTCACCCCTCCACTTT. Translated: CASSVLPGQNNSPLHF.